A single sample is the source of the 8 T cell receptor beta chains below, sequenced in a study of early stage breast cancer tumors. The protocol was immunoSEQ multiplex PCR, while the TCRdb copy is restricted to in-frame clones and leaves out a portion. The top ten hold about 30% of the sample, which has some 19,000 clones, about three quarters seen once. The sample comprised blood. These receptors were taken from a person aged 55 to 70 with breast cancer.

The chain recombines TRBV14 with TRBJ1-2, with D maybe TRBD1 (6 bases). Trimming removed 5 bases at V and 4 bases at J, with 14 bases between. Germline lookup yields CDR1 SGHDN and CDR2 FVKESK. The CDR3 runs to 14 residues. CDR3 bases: TGTGCCAGCAGCTACAACAGGGCGAGCTATGGCTACACCTTC. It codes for CASSYNRASYGYTF.

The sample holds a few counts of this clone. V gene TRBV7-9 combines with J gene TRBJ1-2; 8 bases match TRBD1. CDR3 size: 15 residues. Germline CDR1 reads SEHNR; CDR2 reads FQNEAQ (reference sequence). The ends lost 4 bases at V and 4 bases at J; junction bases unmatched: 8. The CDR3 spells CASSSNRGAGYGYTF. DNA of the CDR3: TGTGCCAGCAGCTCAAACAGGGGGGCGGGCTATGGCTACACCTTC. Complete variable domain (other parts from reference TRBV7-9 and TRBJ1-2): DTGVSQNPRHKITKRGQNVTFRCDPISEHNRLYWYRQTLGQGPEFLTYFQNEAQLEKSRLLSDRFSAERPKGSFSTLEIQRTEQGDSAMYLCASSSNRGAGYGYTFGSGTRLTVV.

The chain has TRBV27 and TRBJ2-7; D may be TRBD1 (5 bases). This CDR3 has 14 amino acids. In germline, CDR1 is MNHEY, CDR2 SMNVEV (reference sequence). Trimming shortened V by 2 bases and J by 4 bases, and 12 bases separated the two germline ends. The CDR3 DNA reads TGTGCCAGCAGTTTAAGGGGCCTCTTATACGAGCAGTACTTC. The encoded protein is CASSLRGLLYEQYF.

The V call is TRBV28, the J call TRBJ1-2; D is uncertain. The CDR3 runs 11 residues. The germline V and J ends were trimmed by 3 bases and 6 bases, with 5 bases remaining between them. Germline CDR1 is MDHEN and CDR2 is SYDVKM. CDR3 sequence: CASSFLNGYTF. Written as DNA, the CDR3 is TGTGCCAGCAGTTTCCTAAATGGCTACACCTTC.

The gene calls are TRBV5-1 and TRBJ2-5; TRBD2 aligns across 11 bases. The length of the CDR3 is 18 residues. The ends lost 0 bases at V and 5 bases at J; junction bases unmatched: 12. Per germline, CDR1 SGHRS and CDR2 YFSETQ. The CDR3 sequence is CASSLAGTSGSFVETQYF. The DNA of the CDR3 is TGCGCCAGCAGCTTGGCCGGAACTAGCGGGAGTTTCGTGGAGACCCAGTACTTC. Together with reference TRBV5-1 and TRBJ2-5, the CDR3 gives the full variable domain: KAGVTQTPRYLIKTRGQQVTLSCSPISGHRSVSWYQQTPGQGLQFLFEYFSETQRNKGNFPGRFSGRQFSNSRSEMNVSTLELGDSALYLCASSLAGTSGSFVETQYFGPGTRLLVL.

The CDR3 nucleotides are TGTGCCAGCAGCTTACTAAAGGGTGGCACCGGGGAGCTGTTTTTT. Translation gives CASSLLKGGTGELFF. The chain combines TRBV7-8 with TRBJ2-2; D is unresolved. V gave up 2 bases and J gave up 4 bases, with 11 bases separating them. The germline V gene has CDR1 SGHVS and CDR2 FQNEAQ. CDR3 length: 15 amino acids.

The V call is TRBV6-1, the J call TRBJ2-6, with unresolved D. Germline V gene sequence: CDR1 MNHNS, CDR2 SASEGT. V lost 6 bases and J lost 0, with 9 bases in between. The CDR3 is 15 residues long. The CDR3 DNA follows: TGTGCCAGCAGCCCAGAGAACTCTGGGGCCAACGTCCTGACTTTC. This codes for CASSPENSGANVLTF.

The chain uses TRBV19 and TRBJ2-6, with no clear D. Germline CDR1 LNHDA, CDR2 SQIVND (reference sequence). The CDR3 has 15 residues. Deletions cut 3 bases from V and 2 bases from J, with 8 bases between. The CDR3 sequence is CASSIPSAGANVLTF. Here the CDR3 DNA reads TGTGCCAGTAGTATTCCGAGTGCTGGGGCCAACGTCCTGACTTTC.